One T cell receptor (beta chain) is described in this entry. Its antigen is unknown. The data derive from a study of long-term antiretroviral therapy in people with HIV. Study results and limitations: Diversity went up after ART and still fell short of transplant donor controls.

The CDR3 contains 15 residues. In germline, CDR1 is WNHNN, CDR2 SYGVQD (reference sequence). J lost 5 bases, V lost 4 bases, and 7 bases had no gene match. Version v3.0 of the immunoSEQ assay ran at survey level. Sequencing was performed with immunoSEQ multiplex PCR; in TCRdb, only in-frame clones are kept and a portion is missing. The table has about 24,000 clones, roughly 80% seen once. The receptor was derived from a man over 45 with HIV. The chain recombines TRBV10-1 with TRBJ2-7; TRBD1 agrees at 11 bases. Material: unsorted PBMCs, obtained 0.4 years after starting antiretroviral therapy. CDR3 sequence reads: CASSAPGQGGNEQYF. The CDR3 bases are TGCGCCAGCAGTGCGCCGGGACAGGGGGGCAACGAGCAGTACTTC.